What follows are 18 T cell receptor beta chains derived from one specimen sequenced in a study of blood T cell repertoires in COVID-19. Produced via immunoSEQ multiplex PCR; TCRdb's table is partial and in-frame only. This table holds hundreds of thousands of clones, more than 75% found once. Sequencing was carried out using PBMCs or T cells enriched from blood (not recorded which). The receptors shown here come from a woman aged 50 to 60 who had recovered from COVID-19.

This chain uses TRBV2 with TRBJ1-5, with D possibly matching TRBD1 (6 bases). This CDR3 spans 14 amino acids. Looked up from germline, CDR1 is SNHLY and CDR2 is FYNNEI. Trimming cost V 6 bases and J 6 bases, with 15 bases left between them. CDR3 region: CASSWTVGGQPQHF. As DNA, the CDR3 is TGTGCCAGCAGCTGGACAGTTGGAGGTCAGCCCCAGCATTTT.

The V call is TRBV18, the J call TRBJ2-5, with TRBD1 matching 9 bases. The CDR3 has 16 amino acids. V was pared by 3 bases and J by 5 bases, with 10 bases of the junction left unmatched. Germline CDR1 and CDR2: KGHSH and LQKENI. In DNA form, the CDR3 reads TGTGCCAGCTCACCCACACCGGGACAGGGCGGCGAGACCCAGTACTTC. Translating it yields CASSPTPGQGGETQYF.

The J gene is TRBJ2-2, the V gene TRBV27; possible D gene TRBD2, 5 bases. Germline V gives CDR1 MNHEY, CDR2 SMNVEV (reference sequence). V shed 4 bases and J shed 8 bases, with 17 bases lying between them. The CDR3 sequence is 15 residues long. Here the CDR3 reads CASSSILGGRGELFF. DNA for the CDR3: TGTGCCAGCAGTTCTATACTTGGCGGGCGGGGGGAGCTGTTTTTT.

The chain couples TRBV7-2 to TRBJ2-1; possible D gene TRBD2, 5 bases. V was pared by 6 bases and J by 7 bases, with 16 bases between. CDR3 length equals 14 residues. Germline CDR1 is SGHTA and CDR2 is FQGNSA. The CDR3 loop reads CASRFRWTGNEQFF. For the CDR3, the DNA is TGTGCCAGCAGGTTCAGGTGGACGGGGAATGAGCAGTTCTTC.

The chain has TRBV30 and TRBJ2-7; 7 bases align to TRBD1. With V trimmed by 0 bases and J by 1 base, 3 bases remained unmatched. CDR1 GTSNPN and CDR2 SVGIG come from the germline V gene (reference sequence). The CDR3 loop spans 14 amino acids. CDR3 sequence reads: CAWSVVRGSYEQYF. CDR3 DNA: TGTGCCTGGAGTGTAGTCAGGGGGTCCTACGAGCAGTACTTC.

The chain uses TRBV29-1 and TRBJ2-1, with no clear D. Trimming left V 6 bases short and J 1 base short, with 4 bases between. The CDR3 has 11 amino acids. Germline V lookup: CDR1 SQVTM, CDR2 ANQGSEA. The CDR3 protein is CSVPSYNEQFF. The CDR3 DNA follows: TGCAGCGTCCCATCCTACAATGAGCAGTTCTTC.

The rearrangement uses TRBV4-2 and TRBJ1-4; 9 bases map to TRBD1. This CDR3 spans 16 amino acids. Germline lookup yields CDR1 LGHNA and CDR2 YNFKEQ. V was pared by 4 bases and J by 7 bases, with 10 bases of the junction left unmatched. The CDR3 DNA reads as TGTGCCAGCAGCCCCAGATCGGGACAGGGAGGTGAAAAACTGTTTTTT. Translated, it gives CASSPRSGQGGEKLFF.

The chain recombines TRBV19 with TRBJ2-7; TRBD1 is a possible D gene (5 bases). Germline lookup yields CDR1 LNHDA and CDR2 SQIVND (reference sequence). V lost 7 bases and J 2 bases, leaving 18 bases between the germline ends. The CDR3 runs to 15 residues. The CDR3 DNA sequence: TGTGCCAGTACCCGTCAGTCTAAGGGGACCTACGAGCAGTACTTC. It encodes CASTRQSKGTYEQYF. Drawing the rest from reference TRBV19 and TRBJ2-7, the complete variable domain is DGGITQSPKYLFRKEGQNVTLSCEQNLNHDAMYWYRQDPGQGLRLIYYSQIVNDFQKGDIAEGYSVSREKKESFPLTVTSAQKNPTAFYLCASTRQSKGTYEQYFGPGTRLTVT.

The chain combines TRBV5-1 with TRBJ1-1; 8 bases agree with TRBD1. This CDR3 comprises 15 residues. Germline V gene data show CDR1 as SGHRS and CDR2 as YFSETQ. V lost 4 bases, J lost 3 bases, and 8 bases stayed unmatched. The CDR3 is CASSSGQGGYTEAFF. The CDR3 DNA follows: TGCGCCAGCAGCAGTGGACAGGGCGGGTACACTGAAGCTTTCTTT.

The CDR3 protein is CASKGSGTASTDTQYF. CDR3 sequence (DNA): TGTGCCAGCAAGGGTAGCGGGACCGCTAGCACAGATACGCAGTATTTT. The chain is built from TRBV2 and TRBJ2-3; 8 positions match TRBD2. Germline assignment: CDR1 SNHLY and CDR2 FYNNEI. J lost 0 bases, V lost 7 bases, and 9 bases had no gene match. The CDR3 totals 16 residues.

This chain links TRBV19 with TRBJ2-1; weak D call: TRBD2 (5 bases). V dropped 3 bases and J dropped 9 bases, with 18 bases sitting between them. CDR3 length: 15 amino acids. The germline V gene has CDR1 LNHDA and CDR2 SQIVND (reference sequence). The CDR3 sequence: CASSMRVVRAGEQFF. Here the CDR3 DNA reads TGTGCCAGTAGTATGCGGGTAGTACGGGCCGGTGAGCAGTTCTTC.

This sequence joins TRBV30 and TRBJ1-6; D uncertain. CDR3 length: 14 residues. V lost 0 bases and J 5 bases, leaving 8 bases between the germline ends. Germline-derived CDR1 and CDR2 are GTSNPN and SVGIG (reference sequence). The CDR3 spells CAWSVAGNNSPLHF. The CDR3 nucleotides are TGTGCCTGGAGTGTAGCCGGGAATAATTCACCCCTCCACTTT.

The chain couples TRBV27 to TRBJ1-2; 10 bases line up with TRBD1. J lost 3 bases, V lost 5 bases, and 6 bases had no gene match. The CDR3 sequence is 15 residues long. Germline V gives CDR1 MNHEY, CDR2 SMNVEV (reference sequence). CDR3 in amino acids: CASSPQTGGDYGYTF. CDR3 sequence (DNA): TGTGCCAGCAGTCCCCAGACAGGGGGCGACTATGGCTACACCTTC.

This clone was detected once. The chain couples TRBV19 to TRBJ1-5, with TRBD1 matching over 9 bases. Germline V gene sequence: CDR1 LNHDA, CDR2 SQIVND (reference sequence). J was trimmed by 4 bases and V by 8 bases; bases with no gene match: 6. The CDR3 has 14 amino acids. Here the CDR3 reads CASGIGTGNQPQHF. DNA for the CDR3: TGTGCCAGTGGGATCGGGACAGGGAATCAGCCCCAGCATTTT.

This clone was counted only a few times. The rearrangement links TRBV10-3 to TRBJ2-7, with TRBD1 matching 10 bases. The CDR3 sequence is 12 residues long. The J segment lost 3 bases and the V segment lost 10 bases, leaving 3 bases of the junction unmatched. Germline V gives CDR1 ENHRY, CDR2 SYGVKD. The CDR3, as DNA: TGTGCCAACTGGGACAGGGGCTACGAGCAGTACTTC. Translation gives CANWDRGYEQYF.

This chain links TRBV7-6 with TRBJ2-2, with 7 bases aligning to TRBD1. Germline CDR1 SGHVS, CDR2 FNYEAQ. V shed 1 base and J 5 bases; nucleotides not matched to a gene: 4. The CDR3 covers 15 residues. CDR3 sequence reads: CASSLVSGGTGELFF. The DNA of the CDR3 is TGTGCCAGCAGCTTAGTTTCAGGGGGAACCGGGGAGCTGTTTTTT.

This clone was picked up one time. V gene TRBV6-5 combines with J gene TRBJ2-7, with D perhaps matching TRBD1 (6 bases). With 5 bases removed from V and 2 bases from J, the gap between germline ends came to 10 bases. The CDR3 totals 13 residues. CDR1 MNHEY and CDR2 SVGAGI come from the germline V gene. In DNA form, the CDR3 reads TGTGCCAGCAGTCGGGACATTACCTACGAGCAGTACTTC. Encoded protein: CASSRDITYEQYF.

The V gene is TRBV28, the J gene TRBJ1-2; D unclear. Deletions cut 2 bases from V and 4 bases from J, with 11 bases between. This CDR3 is built from 14 residues. Germline V gives CDR1 MDHEN, CDR2 SYDVKM. The CDR3 bases are TGTGCCAGCAGTTTACCAGTCAATGGCTATGGCTACACCTTC. Translation: CASSLPVNGYGYTF.